The 8 T cell receptor beta chains listed next were all sequenced from one sample in a study of blood T cell repertoires in COVID-19. The table came from immunoSEQ multiplex PCR; TCRdb's copy has only in-frame clones and leaves some out. This sample has fewer than 90,000 clones, with around nine tenths found just once. The sequencing input was peripheral blood. These receptors were obtained from a human donor in a cohort sampled during active COVID-19.

This chain connects TRBV2 to TRBJ2-1, with 11 bases aligning to TRBD2. Germline V gene data show CDR1 as SNHLY and CDR2 as FYNNEI. The CDR3 consists of 13 residues. J lost 14 bases, V lost 5 bases, and 8 bases had no gene match. This CDR3 is CASSLSSGRWEFF. The CDR3 bases are TGTGCCAGCAGTCTATCTAGCGGGAGGTGGGAGTTCTTC.

The chain recombines TRBV24-1 with TRBJ1-2; weak D call: TRBD1 (6 bases). The CDR3 length is 14 residues. Germline CDR1 and CDR2: KGHDR and SFDVKD. V lost 4 bases, J lost 4 bases, and 12 bases lay in between. As DNA, the CDR3 is TGTGCCACCAGTGACCCCACAGGGATCTATGGCTACACCTTC. Protein sequence: CATSDPTGIYGYTF.

J is TRBJ2-2 and V is TRBV18; a weak D match, TRBD1 (5 bases). Germline assignment: CDR1 KGHSH and CDR2 LQKENI. CDR3 size: 16 residues. The V and J ends lost 1 base and 8 bases respectively, with 17 bases between them. The CDR3 loop reads CASSPQWIGASGELFF. Written as DNA, the CDR3 is TGTGCCAGCTCACCACAATGGATAGGGGCTTCAGGGGAGCTGTTTTTT.

This clone was detected once. The chain employs TRBV5-6 and TRBJ2-7, with D perhaps TRBD1 (6 bases). There are 16 residues in the CDR3. V shed 0 bases and J shed 0 bases, with 13 bases lying between them. CDR1 is SGHDT and CDR2 is YYEEEE in the germline V gene. The chain's CDR3 is CASSLGLGASSYEQYF. In DNA form, the CDR3 reads TGTGCCAGCAGCTTGGGTTTGGGGGCGAGCTCCTACGAGCAGTACTTC. Filled out from reference TRBV5-6 and TRBJ2-7, the complete variable domain reads DAGVTQSPTHLIKTRGQQVTLRCSPKSGHDTVSWYQQALGQGPQFIFQYYEEEERQRGNFPDRFSGHQFPNYSSELNVNALLLGDSALYLCASSLGLGASSYEQYFGPGTRLTVT.

The CDR3 protein is CASSRLAGGTHEQFF. CDR3 in DNA: TGTGCCAGCAGTCGATTAGCGGGAGGGACCCATGAGCAGTTCTTC. The gene calls are TRBV2 and TRBJ2-1; 11 bases match TRBD2. Trimming at V came to 5 bases and at J to 8 bases, leaving 8 bases not matched to a gene. Germline CDR1 SNHLY, CDR2 FYNNEI. The length of the CDR3 is 15 residues. The whole variable domain, filled in from reference TRBV2 and TRBJ2-1, reads EPEVTQTPSHQVTQMGQEVILRCVPISNHLYFYWYRQILGQKVEFLVSFYNNEISEKSEIFDDQFSVERPDGSNFTLKIRSTKLEDSAMYFCASSRLAGGTHEQFFGPGTRLTVL.

This clone was picked up a small number of times. CDR3 in DNA: TGTGCCAGCAGCCCCCGGACAGGGAGACGTAGCACAGATACGCAGTATTTT. Translation gives CASSPRTGRRSTDTQYF. V gene TRBV7-2 combines with J gene TRBJ2-3, with 8 bases that match TRBD1. The V and J ends lost 5 bases and 0 bases, in that order; junction bases with no gene match: 10. Germline lookup yields CDR1 SGHTA and CDR2 FQGNSA. The CDR3 has 17 residues.

This chain connects TRBV5-4 to TRBJ2-3; 8 nucleotides agree with TRBD2. Germline V gene data show CDR1 as SGHNT and CDR2 as YYREEE (reference sequence). V lost 4 bases to trimming and J lost 4 bases; unmatched junction nucleotides: 2. The CDR3 totals 13 residues. CDR3 region: CASSQTSADTQYF. The CDR3 DNA sequence: TGTGCCAGCAGCCAGACTAGCGCAGATACGCAGTATTTT.

The chain recombines TRBV18 with TRBJ2-5, with 7 bases identical to TRBD2. This CDR3 has 15 residues. Per germline, CDR1 KGHSH and CDR2 LQKENI. J gave up 1 base and V 3 bases, and 5 bases lay outside the gene matches. The CDR3 loop reads CASSPQRGGQETQYF. The CDR3, as DNA: TGTGCCAGCTCACCGCAGCGGGGAGGCCAAGAGACCCAGTACTTC.